A selection of T cell receptor beta chains follows, all from one sample in a study of T cells in Graves' hyperthyroidism and ophthalmopathy. A single record per CDR3 protein comes from TCRdb applying MiXCR to the multiplex PCR reads. The data contain approximately 430,000 distinct CDR3 sequences, about 15% of them seen just once; the ten biggest clones take up around an eighth. Sequencing input: blood. The receptors shown here come from a woman younger than 30 with Graves' hyperthyroidism. The conserved cysteine and the conserved F or W are not part of the CDR3 here. The order of the fields is V gene, clone size, J gene, CDR3 protein. Clone size appears in some rows only: once, few, many, or a class for an expanded clone.

v_gene: TRBV12-3/TRBV12-4
abundance: NA
j_gene: TRBJ1-5
CDR3aa: ASSSGTGDLSNQPQH

v_gene: TRBV3-1
abundance: many
j_gene: TRBJ2-1
CDR3aa: ASSRAEELLSSEQF

v_gene: TRBV10-2
abundance: many
j_gene: TRBJ2-7
CDR3aa: ASSEKRENYEQY

v_gene: TRBV4-1
abundance: few
j_gene: TRBJ1-4
CDR3aa: ASSQGLSGYEKLF

v_gene: TRBV24-1
abundance: few
j_gene: TRBJ1-1
CDR3aa: ATSLWTEAF

v_gene: TRBV2
abundance: few
j_gene: TRBJ2-2
CDR3aa: ASSVTGTNTGELF

v_gene: TRBV24-1
abundance: many
j_gene: TRBJ1-1
CDR3aa: ATSEPHVNRPAF

v_gene: TRBV7-8
abundance: many
j_gene: TRBJ2-3
CDR3aa: ASSLLPRDTQY

v_gene: TRBV12-3/TRBV12-4
abundance: many
j_gene: TRBJ1-2
CDR3aa: ASRKFRGLQLTNYGYT

v_gene: TRBV5-1
abundance: few
j_gene: TRBJ1-3
CDR3aa: ASSRQLSGSNSGNTIY

v_gene: TRBV20-1
abundance: NA
j_gene: TRBJ2-1
CDR3aa: SAGGGLGSVEQF

v_gene: TRBV3-1
abundance: few
j_gene: TRBJ2-7
CDR3aa: ASSQEISGGEQY

v_gene: TRBV5-5
abundance: NA
j_gene: TRBJ1-2
CDR3aa: ASSLEGVPNYGYT

v_gene: TRBV7-6
abundance: few
j_gene: TRBJ2-1
CDR3aa: ASSLGQTYYNEQF

v_gene: TRBV9
abundance: many
j_gene: TRBJ2-5
CDR3aa: ASSASLGYQETQY

v_gene: TRBV5-1
abundance: NA
j_gene: TRBJ2-1
CDR3aa: ASSLELAGANNEQF

v_gene: TRBV5-1
abundance: NA
j_gene: TRBJ1-1
CDR3aa: ASSLDSSTEAF

v_gene: TRBV19
abundance: once
j_gene: TRBJ1-5
CDR3aa: ASSIGSGGTQPQH

v_gene: TRBV24-1
abundance: NA
j_gene: TRBJ1-5
CDR3aa: ATSDPGGAGNQPQH

v_gene: TRBV14
abundance: NA
j_gene: TRBJ1-1
CDR3aa: ASSHLDFGTEAF

v_gene: TRBV27
abundance: NA
j_gene: TRBJ2-6
CDR3aa: ASSLSGANSGANVLT

v_gene: TRBV2
abundance: many
j_gene: TRBJ1-2
CDR3aa: ASSETFGYT

v_gene: TRBV12-3/TRBV12-4
abundance: NA
j_gene: TRBJ2-1
CDR3aa: ASTFASTYNEQF

v_gene: TRBV11-2
abundance: many
j_gene: TRBJ2-7
CDR3aa: ASSSGGPYEQY

v_gene: TRBV11-2
abundance: many
j_gene: TRBJ1-1
CDR3aa: ASSPAGAIFEAF

v_gene: TRBV18
abundance: NA
j_gene: TRBJ2-3
CDR3aa: ASSLGVSASTDTQY

v_gene: TRBV12-3/TRBV12-4
abundance: NA
j_gene: TRBJ1-1
CDR3aa: ASSRLTGGNTEAF

v_gene: TRBV6-2/TRBV6-3
abundance: many
j_gene: TRBJ2-2
CDR3aa: ATQYENTGELF

v_gene: TRBV10-3
abundance: NA
j_gene: TRBJ1-1
CDR3aa: AISDPGTGNTEAF

v_gene: TRBV5-1
abundance: many
j_gene: TRBJ1-1
CDR3aa: ASSHVRGEAF

v_gene: TRBV3-1
abundance: many
j_gene: TRBJ1-2
CDR3aa: ASSQEGQPHYGYT